These T cell receptor beta chains were read from a single sample in a study of early T cells in non-severe SARS-CoV-2 infection. TCRdb called the 5' RACE reads again in MiXCR, with one record for every CDR3 protein. This table has tens of thousands of distinct CDR3 sequences, roughly an eighth appearing once. This sample comprised whole blood, obtained at baseline. Receptors were obtained from an adult who was a healthcare worker with PCR-confirmed SARS-CoV-2 infection or an uninfected control (not recorded which). Each CDR3 is given with its conserved first and last residue. D genes are given only for firm matches. Where a row states a size, it is once, few, many or the class of an expanded clone; other rows omit it.

NA	TRBJ1-1	few	TRBV2	TGTGCCAGCAGTGGCTACCCTATACAAGAGAACACTGAAGCTTTCTTT	CASSGYPIQENTEAFF
NA	TRBJ1-3	few	TRBV18	TGTGCCAGCGCTCGCACCCAGGGAAAAGGAAACACCATATATTTT	CASARTQGKGNTIYF
NA	TRBJ1-2	NA	TRBV4-2	TGTGCCAGCAGCCACAGTAGTAACTATGGCTACACCTTC	CASSHSSNYGYTF
NA	TRBJ2-2	few	TRBV9	TGTGCCAGCAGCCCCGTCGGGGTTAACACCGGGGAGCTGTTTTTT	CASSPVGVNTGELFF
NA	TRBJ2-3	few	TRBV7-2	TGTGCCAGCAGCTTAGCGGGGGCCAGGGCTAGCACAGATACGCAGTATTTT	CASSLAGARASTDTQYF
TRBD2	TRBJ2-5	few	TRBV20-1	TGCAGTGCTAGAGATCCCGCGGGAGGGGGAGAGACCCAGTACTTC	CSARDPAGGGETQYF
NA	TRBJ1-2	NA	TRBV5-1	TGCGCCAGCAGCGGGACACTTTATGGCTACACCTTC	CASSGTLYGYTF
NA	TRBJ2-2	NA	TRBV6-1	TGTGCCAGCAGCCAATCAGGGGTAACCGGGGAGCTGTTTTTT	CASSQSGVTGELFF
NA	TRBJ2-3	few	TRBV30	TGTGCCTGGTATCTCGCCCAGGTCGGAACGCAGTATTTT	CAWYLAQVGTQYF
NA	TRBJ2-1	NA	TRBV14	TGTGCCAGCAGCGTCGCGGGTTTTGGAGAGCAGTTCTTC	CASSVAGFGEQFF
TRBD1	TRBJ2-4	many	TRBV12-5	TGTGCTAGTGGTTTGTATACAGGGGTAGCCAAAAACATTCAGTACTTC	CASGLYTGVAKNIQYF
TRBD2	TRBJ2-7	few	TRBV20-1	TGCAGTGCGAGTAGCGGGGTAAACTACGAGCAGTACTTC	CSASSGVNYEQYF
TRBD1	TRBJ1-1	many	TRBV5-1	TGCGCCAGCAGCGCCGGACAGGGAAGGACCACTGAAGCTTTCTTT	CASSAGQGRTTEAFF
NA	TRBJ2-7	many	TRBV29-1	TGCAGCGTTCCCAGCAGGGGTGGTTACGAGCAGTACTTC	CSVPSRGGYEQYF
NA	TRBJ1-5	NA	TRBV18	TGTGCCAGCTCAACCCTGTCGGGGGTCGGGCAGCCCCAGCATTTT	CASSTLSGVGQPQHF
NA	TRBJ1-1	few	TRBV13	TGTGCCAGCAGTTCCACAGGGTTTGAAGCTTTCTTT	CASSSTGFEAFF